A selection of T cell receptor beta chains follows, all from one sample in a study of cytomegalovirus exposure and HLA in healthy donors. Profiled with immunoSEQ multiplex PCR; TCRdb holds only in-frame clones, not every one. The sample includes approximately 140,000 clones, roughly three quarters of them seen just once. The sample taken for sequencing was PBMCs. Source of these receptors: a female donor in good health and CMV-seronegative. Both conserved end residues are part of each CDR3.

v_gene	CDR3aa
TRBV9	CASSVGGDYNEQFF
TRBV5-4	CASSLIATGASDTQYF
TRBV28	CASSKKTGGNQPQHF
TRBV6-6	CASSSYDRGVRGYTF
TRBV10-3	CAISGTGTGDQPQHF
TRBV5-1	CASSLWTGRSEKLFF
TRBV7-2	CASSLASGTQEQYF
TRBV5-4	CASSLEGGQETQYF
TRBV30	CAWTGTSGRAYNEQFF
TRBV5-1	CASSLAGGEGDTQYF
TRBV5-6	CASSGGTGAQTF
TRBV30	CAWSETGGHGYTF
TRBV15	CATSRRSGSTDTQYF
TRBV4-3	CASSQTVREEQYF
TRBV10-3	CATNRGTNYGYTF
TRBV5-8	CASSLEAMGAQKETQYF
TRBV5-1	CASSLTLAGKTGELFF
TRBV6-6	CASSDTGSNQPQHF
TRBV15	CATSRYRGGDTQYF